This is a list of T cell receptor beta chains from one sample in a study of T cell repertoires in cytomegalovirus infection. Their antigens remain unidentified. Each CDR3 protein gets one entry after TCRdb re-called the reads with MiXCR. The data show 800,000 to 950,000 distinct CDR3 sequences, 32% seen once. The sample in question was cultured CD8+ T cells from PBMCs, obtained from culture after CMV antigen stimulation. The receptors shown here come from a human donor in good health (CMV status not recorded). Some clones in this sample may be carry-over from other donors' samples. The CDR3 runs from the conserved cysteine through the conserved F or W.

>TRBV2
CASTGQGGETQYF
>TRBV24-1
CATSERTSGSLTDTQYF
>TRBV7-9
CASSLAGANTEAFF
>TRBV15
CATNEERTTYNEQFF
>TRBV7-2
CASSFWGYEQFF
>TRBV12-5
CASEGQGAYNEQFF
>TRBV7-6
CASSLAGIGSGNTIYF
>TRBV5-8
CASSPRTEDQPQHF
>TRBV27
CASSLSITSNEKLFF
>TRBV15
CATSRDSSGVTDTQYF
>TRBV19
CASSNREVTEAFF